This record covers a single TCR beta chain. What it recognizes is unknown. Template switching with 5'RACE generated the TCR cDNA and added a universal primer site and UMIs. One entry per CDR3 protein results from TCRdb running MiXCR on the 5' RACE reads. The table lists some 160,000 distinct CDR3 sequences, 9.3% of them singletons. This entry is derived from a study of T cells after yellow fever vaccination. The V gene end was trimmed by 9 bases and the J gene end by 6 bases; junction bases not matched to a gene: 17. Germline V gives CDR1 ENHRY, CDR2 SYGVKD. This CDR3 spans 17 amino acids. Study observations and caveats: The booster response re-showed most primary clones: approximately 95% CD4, over 80% CD8.

The clonotype comes from a man between 18 and 35 years old who received the YFV17D yellow fever vaccine. The chain uses TRBV10-3 and TRBJ2-3, with TRBD1 matching 11 bases. This sample comprised CD8+ T cells sorted from PBMCs, obtained 45 days after the yellow fever booster vaccination. DNA of the CDR3: TGTGCCATTGCAGGACAGGGGGCGGTCTTTGGGGTGGATACGCAGTATTTT. It encodes CAIAGQGAVFGVDTQYF.